Below, 5 T cell receptor beta chains from the same sample are listed, as sequenced in a study of cytomegalovirus exposure and HLA in healthy donors. With 60 Vbeta and 13 Jbeta primers, the PCR was carried out. Sequenced by immunoSEQ multiplex PCR; TCRdb stores in-frame clones only, minus some. The sample shows approximately 110,000 clones, approximately 80% of them seen only once. Sequencing used PBMCs. The receptors originated from a man over 45 in good health and CMV-seronegative.

J is TRBJ2-5 and V is TRBV28, with a possible D match to TRBD2 (5 bases). Trimming took 3 bases from V and 5 from J, leaving 10 bases between them. Germline V gene sequence: CDR1 MDHEN, CDR2 SYDVKM. The CDR3 is 13 residues long. In nucleotides, the CDR3 is TGTGCCAGCAGTTTGAGGGTACCGGAGACCCAGTACTTC. Residues: CASSLRVPETQYF.

This clone came up once. This CDR3 reads CASSQGPAGGYEQYF. CDR3 in DNA: TGCGCCAGCAGCCAAGGCCCAGCGGGGGGCTACGAGCAGTACTTC. This chain uses TRBV4-1 with TRBJ2-7; the match to TRBD2 covers 9 bases. V lost 1 base and J lost 3; bases outside the gene matches: 4. Germline values: CDR1 MGHRA, CDR2 YSYEKL. The CDR3 runs 15 residues.

V gene TRBV19 combines with J gene TRBJ1-1; TRBD1 is a possible D gene (6 bases). Germline assignment: CDR1 LNHDA and CDR2 SQIVND (reference sequence). The ends were cut back, 2 bases at V and 1 base at J, with 11 bases in the middle. This CDR3 has 15 residues. CDR3 DNA: TGTGCCAGTAGTATATCGGCAGGGGCGAACACTGAAGCTTTCTTT. As protein: CASSISAGANTEAFF.

The chain combines TRBV6-1 with TRBJ2-1; no clear D. Trimming removed 6 bases at V and 15 bases at J, with 12 bases between. Germline CDR1 MNHNS, CDR2 SASEGT. This CDR3 comprises 10 residues. The DNA for the CDR3 is TGTGCCAGCAGGGGCGTCGGTCCGTTCTTC. Protein sequence: CASRGVGPFF.

The chain combines TRBV6-6 with TRBJ2-5; 7 bases are a match to TRBD1. Unmatched junction bases numbered 6, after V lost 6 bases and J lost 2 bases. This CDR3 is 14 amino acids long. Germline V lookup: CDR1 MNHNY, CDR2 SVGAGI (reference sequence). The CDR3 spells CASRARGQQETQYF. The CDR3 nucleotides are TGTGCCAGCAGGGCCAGGGGACAGCAAGAGACCCAGTACTTC.